These 6 T cell receptor beta chains came from one sample sequenced in a study of beta chain features in type 1 diabetes. Study-wide findings and caveats: A moderate, significant TCRB CDR3 shortening appeared in type 1 diabetes across four CD4+ subsets.

Of the isolated RNA, all was reverse transcribed, and so the sequenced material was expressed TCRB transcripts. The repertoire was sequenced with immunoSEQ multiplex PCR; TCRdb's copy has only in-frame clones and lacks some. In the table there are about 340,000 clones, 13% of which are singletons. No antigen is known for these receptors. Sequencing input: naive CD4+ T cells from blood. These receptors were collected from a woman younger than 35 with type 1 diabetes.

V gene TRBV19 combines with J gene TRBJ1-5; 7 nucleotides line up with TRBD1. This CDR3 contains 15 residues. Germline-derived CDR1 and CDR2 are LNHDA and SQIVND (reference sequence). V shed 3 bases, J shed 4 bases, and the junction held 6 bases outside the gene matches. DNA for the CDR3: TGTGCCAGTAGTATTAGACAGGGCGGGAATCAGCCCCAGCATTTT. Translated, it gives CASSIRQGGNQPQHF.

This clone was observed a few times. The J gene is TRBJ2-6, the V gene TRBV27, with a possible D match to TRBD2 (6 bases). In germline, CDR1 is MNHEY, CDR2 SMNVEV (reference sequence). This CDR3 has 14 residues. The V end lost 3 bases, the J end lost 9 bases, and 12 bases lay between the germline ends. This CDR3 is CASSFGRDFNVLTF. The CDR3 DNA is TGTGCCAGCAGTTTTGGGCGGGACTTCAACGTCCTGACTTTC.

This clone has just a few counts. J is TRBJ2-3 and V is TRBV18; 9 bases line up with TRBD2. CDR1 KGHSH and CDR2 LQKENI come from the germline V gene. V was clipped by 5 bases and J by 6 bases; unmatched bases: 6. There are 14 residues in the CDR3. In DNA form, the CDR3 reads TGTGCCAGCTCAAGGGGACTAGCAATCGATACGCAGTATTTT. It translates to CASSRGLAIDTQYF.

The rearrangement links TRBV7-9 to TRBJ2-1; 8 nucleotides align to TRBD1. Germline values: CDR1 SEHNR, CDR2 FQNEAQ (reference sequence). The CDR3 runs to 17 residues. V gave up 5 bases and J gave up 3 bases; unmatched junction bases: 12. CDR3 DNA: TGTGCCAGCAGCGGCGCCGTGGGACAGGTTATCTACAATGAGCAGTTCTTC. It is translated as CASSGAVGQVIYNEQFF.

V and J are TRBV7-3 and TRBJ2-2, with 7 bases matching TRBD2. Germline lookup yields CDR1 SGHTA and CDR2 FQGTGA. V gave up 3 bases and J gave up 2 bases; unmatched junction bases: 6. CDR3 length equals 16 residues. The CDR3 spells CASSFKGGTNTGELFF. The CDR3, as DNA: TGTGCCAGCAGCTTTAAGGGAGGGACCAACACCGGGGAGCTGTTTTTT.

The J gene is TRBJ2-1, the V gene TRBV6-5; TRBD2 agrees at 7 bases. The V gene's germline CDR1 is MNHEY and CDR2 SVGAGI. Unmatched junction bases numbered 8, after V lost 6 bases and J lost 3 bases. This CDR3 spans 15 amino acids. Written as DNA, the CDR3 is TGTGCCAGCAGCTCCCCTAGCGGACTCTACAATGAGCAGTTCTTC. Protein sequence: CASSSPSGLYNEQFF.